A single sample gave rise to the 16 T cell receptor delta chains below, sequenced in a study of γδ T cells in repeated Plasmodium falciparum infection. TCRdb re-processed the multiplex PCR reads using CATT. The table has 53,000 or so delta-chain clones, roughly 2% seen once; the top ten hold around 24%. Flow sorting of PBMC yielded separate Vgamma9/Vdelta2+ and Vdelta2-negative gammadelta T cell populations for bulk repertoire analysis. Sample: gamma-delta T cells from blood. These receptors all stem from a pool of human donors (malaria-infected and uninfected, not separated).

This clone was detected a few times. This likely traces to a read error, being one base from a far larger clone. This specimen includes other DNA sequences encoding the same CDR3. The V gene is TRDV1, the J gene TRDJ1; 10 nucleotides match TRDD3. The J gene, missing from TCRdb, was assigned here through DNA to germline matching. This CDR3 has 23 amino acids. The V segment lost 1 base and the J segment 8 bases; nucleotides outside the gene matches: 31. The germline V gene has CDR1 TSWWSYY and CDR2 QGS. As DNA, the CDR3 is TGTGCTCTTGGGGAACCTTCCTCCATCGTTGTAGATTTGTGGGGGATACACGTGGCAAAACTCATCTTT. It is translated as CALGEPSSIVVDLWGIHVAKLIF.

Many counts were recorded for this clone. TCRdb lists the protein of a much larger clone for this DNA, which differs at residue 18, so this is likely a read error; the protein given here is translated from the DNA itself. This chain links TRDV1 with TRDJ1; TRDD3 aligns across 13 bases. The germline V gene has CDR1 TSWWSYY and CDR2 QGS. Trimming took 3 bases from V and 3 from J; bases not matched to a gene: 25. This CDR3 contains 23 residues. CDR3 nucleotides: TGTGCTCTTGGGGACCCGACCCCATCCCGTACTGGGGGATACGCGGGGTACGCCGATAAACTCATCTTT. It encodes CALGDPTPSRTGGYAGYADKLIF.

There are many counts of this clone. A far larger clone is one nucleotide away, so this likely arose from a read error. The sample holds other DNA sequences that translate to the same CDR3. The CDR3, as DNA: TGTGCCTGTGACACCGTAAAAGGTCAGATACTGGGGGATACGGACAGGTACACCGATAAGCTCATCTTT. It yields the protein CACDTVKGQILGDTDRYTDKLIF. V is TRDV2 and J is TRDJ1, with TRDD3 matching over 13 bases. Germline assignment: CDR1 GEAIGNYY and CDR2 EKD. CDR3 size: 23 residues.

This clone has ten or more counts. Given a much more abundant clone one base away, this may be a read error. For the CDR3, the DNA is TGTGCTTATAGGAGCGGTTCTGGAGGGGGGATACTCGGTACCGATAAACTCATCTTT. Residues: CAYRSGSGGGILGTDKLIF. The chain carries TRAV38-2/DV8 and TRDJ1; 9 bases match TRDD3. The J gene was missing in TCRdb and was found by matching the end of the DNA to germline. Unmatched junction bases numbered 14, after V lost 0 bases and J lost 2 bases. The CDR3 spans 19 residues. The germline V gene has CDR1 TSESDYY and CDR2 QEAYKQQN.

This clone has ten or more counts. A much larger clone lies a single base off, so this may be a read error. This sample also contains other DNA sequences that code for the same CDR3. The V and J genes are TRDV1 and TRDJ1; D not resolved. TCRdb is silent on the J gene; assignment here came from matching the DNA to germline. The CDR3 extends over 13 amino acids. Germline CDR1 reads TSWWSYY; CDR2 reads QGS. CDR3 sequence reads: CALGNVFGDKLIF. The CDR3 DNA sequence: TGCGCTCTTGGTAATGTGTTTGGTGATAAACTCATCTTT.

Concerning this clone: TCRdb has a much larger clone's protein, which differs at residue 22 from the translation of this DNA, likely because of a read error; what is shown is the protein translated from the DNA. No J gene was assigned, while the V gene was called as TRDV1; the table's D call of TRDD3 was not tested on the DNA. The CDR3 consists of 24 residues. Germline-derived CDR1 and CDR2 are TSWWSYY and QGS. The CDR3 protein is CALGEVPSFLLPLLGDTLGDKPIF. CDR3 DNA: TGTGCTCTTGGGGAAGTCCCCTCCTTCCTACTCCCTTTACTGGGGGATACGCTGGGCGATAAACCCATCTTT.

This clone was detected ten times or more. The likely explanation is a read error, given a far larger clone one base away. Different DNA sequences within this sample yield the same CDR3. The chain is built from TRDV1 and TRDJ2; 8 nucleotides line up with TRDD3. Germline V gene lookup returns CDR1 TSWWSYY and CDR2 QGS. The ends lost 1 base at V and 6 bases at J; junction bases unmatched: 7. This CDR3 spans 16 amino acids. This chain's CDR3 is CALGERGIRLAAQLFF. The CDR3, as DNA: TGTGCTCTTGGGGAACGAGGGATACGTCTAGCAGCACAACTCTTCTTT.

This clone was detected only a few times. The amino acid sequence in TCRdb belongs to a much larger clone and departs from this DNA's translation at residues 14 and 16, likely a sequencing read error; the sequence shown is translated from the DNA. The J gene is TRDJ1, the V gene TRDV3; 12 bases line up with TRDD3. CDR1 is TVYSNPD and CDR2 is GDNSRS in the germline V gene (reference sequence). The CDR3 has 20 amino acids. Written as DNA, the CDR3 is TGTGCCTTTATGATTCCCTCGTACTGGGGGATACCCTTGAGCACCGGTAAACTCATCTTT. Translated, it gives CAFMIPSYWGIPLSTGKLIF.

This clone was seen only a few times. A far larger clone is one base from this, pointing to a likely read error. The sample contains more than one DNA sequence encoding this CDR3. The rearrangement joins TRDV2 to TRDJ1; 8 bases agree with TRDD3. TCRdb gives no J gene; it was assigned here by matching the DNA to germline. V gave up 0 bases and J gave up 0 bases; unmatched junction bases: 26. Germline values: CDR1 GEAIGNYY, CDR2 EKD. The CDR3 sequence is 23 residues long. The CDR3, as DNA: TGTGCCTGTGACACCCTCCCGACTCCTGGGGGACGCGGTCGGCCGACCAACACCGATAAACTCATCTTT. Translated, it gives CACDTLPTPGGRGRPTNTDKLIF.

Note on this clone: The translation of this DNA and the TCRdb protein of a much larger clone differ at residue 15, probably owing to a read error; the protein shown here is translated from the DNA. The chain carries TRDV1 and TRDJ1; either TRDD2 or TRDD3 may supply D (6 bases each). TCRdb leaves out the J gene; it was filled in here by matching the DNA to germline. The CDR3 sequence is 23 residues long. Germline V gene data show CDR1 as TSWWSYY and CDR2 as QGS. V was trimmed by 5 bases and J by 0 bases, leaving 37 bases between them. Written as DNA, the CDR3 is TGTGCTCTTGGGTCTCCGTATAGTTCAGCCTTCCATAGGGGGACACGCTACACCGATAAACTCATCTTT. Protein sequence: CALGSPYSSAFHRGTRYTDKLIF.

This clone was observed a handful of times. TCRdb lists the protein of a much larger clone for this DNA, which differs at residue 9, so this is likely a read error; the protein given here is translated from the DNA itself. The chain recombines TRDV1 with TRDJ1; D unresolved. TCRdb lists no J gene, so it was determined here by aligning the DNA to germline. This CDR3 contains 18 residues. CDR1 and CDR2 from the germline V gene are TSWWSYY and QGS. V lost 2 bases, J lost 0 bases, and 19 bases lay in between. This CDR3 reads CALGEVGGTPSYTDKLIF. The CDR3 coding sequence is TGTGCTCTTGGGGAAGTGGGAGGGACCCCATCCTACACCGATAAACTCATCTTT.

About this clone itself: The protein given by TCRdb reflects a much larger clone and differs at residue 15 from this DNA's translation, likely from a read error; the protein shown is the DNA's translation. The rearrangement uses TRDV2 and TRDJ1; the match to TRDD3 covers 13 bases. Matching the DNA to germline supplied the J gene, which TCRdb does not give. CDR1 GEAIGNYY and CDR2 EKD come from the germline V gene. The length of the CDR3 is 18 residues. The CDR3 DNA is TGTGCCTGTGACGTACTGGGGGATACGCGGTCAGGCACCGATAGACTCATCTTT. It is translated as CACDVLGDTRSGTDRLIF.

This clone was counted ten times or more. TCRdb attributes to this sequence the protein of a much larger clone, which differs from the DNA translation at residue 8; a read error is likely, and the protein displayed is translated from the DNA. This rearrangement joins TRDV2 to TRDJ1; possible D gene TRDD3, 6 bases. The J gene is absent in TCRdb and was assigned here via DNA matching to germline. V lost 4 bases and J lost 3, with 32 bases in between. This CDR3 has 20 amino acids. Germline V gene data show CDR1 as GEAIGNYY and CDR2 as EKD. This chain's CDR3 is CACEPMGMERVPRVADKLIF. CDR3 in DNA: TGTGCCTGTGAACCTATGGGGATGGAAAGGGTTCCAAGGGTGGCCGATAAACTCATCTTT.

This clone has ten or more counts. The likely explanation is a read error, given a far larger clone one base away. The V and J genes are TRDV1 and TRDJ1, with TRDD3 matching over 10 bases. With 1 base clipped from V and 0 bases from J, the junction kept 20 bases outside the gene matches. This CDR3 spans 22 amino acids. Germline V gene sequence: CDR1 TSWWSYY, CDR2 QGS. The DNA of the CDR3 is TGTGCTCTTGGGGAACGAACTTTCTACTGGGGGATGATAAGAGGGTACACCGATAAACTCATCTTT. Translated, it gives CALGERTFYWGMIRGYTDKLIF.

The sample holds a few counts of this clone. A read error likely explains why the TCRdb protein, taken from a much larger clone, differs from this DNA's translation at residue 8; the protein shown is translated from the DNA. The V and J genes are TRDV3 and TRDJ1; TRDD3 matches at 12 bases. Assignment of the J gene here rests on matching the DNA to germline, because TCRdb gives none. Germline trimming cut 2 bases from V and 0 bases from J; bases unmatched to any gene: 22. The V gene's germline CDR1 is TVYSNPD and CDR2 GDNSRS (reference sequence). The length of the CDR3 is 21 residues. The CDR3 DNA reads TGTGCCTTTCCGATCCCTCCTAGAGCTGGGGGATACGGAAAGTACACCGATAAACTCATCTTT. Residues: CAFPIPPRAGGYGKYTDKLIF.

Worth noting for this clone: A far larger clone lies a single base away; this is likely a read error. In the same sample, other DNA sequences code for this CDR3. The genes are TRDV1 and TRDJ1; 8 bases are shared with TRDD3. TCRdb carries no J gene annotation; the J gene was assigned here by matching the DNA with germline. This CDR3 region has 22 residues. Germline CDR1 and CDR2: TSWWSYY and QGS. The CDR3 protein is CALGEPNTARILGVLLPDKLIF. CDR3 DNA sequence: TGTGCCCTTGGGGAGCCCAATACAGCTCGGATACTGGGGGTCCTCCTGCCCGATAAACTCATCTTT.